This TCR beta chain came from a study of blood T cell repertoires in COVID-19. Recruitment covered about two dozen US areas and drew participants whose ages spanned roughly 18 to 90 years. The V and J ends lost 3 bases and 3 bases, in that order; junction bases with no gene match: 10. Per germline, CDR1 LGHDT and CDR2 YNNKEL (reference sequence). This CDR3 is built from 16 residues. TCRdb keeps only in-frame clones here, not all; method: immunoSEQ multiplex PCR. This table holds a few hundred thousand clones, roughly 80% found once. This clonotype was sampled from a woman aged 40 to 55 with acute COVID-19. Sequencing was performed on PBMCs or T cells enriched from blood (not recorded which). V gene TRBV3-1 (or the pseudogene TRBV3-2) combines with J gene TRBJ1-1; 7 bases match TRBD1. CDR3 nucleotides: TGTGCCAGCAGCCAGAGGTTCGGAACAGGGGACACTGAAGCTTTCTTT. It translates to CASSQRFGTGDTEAFF.